This T cell receptor (beta chain) was sequenced in a study of shared clonotypes between healthy human individuals. Overall study findings and caveats: Expectations were that clonotype sharing among donors would be affected by sequencing depth. The sampled material consisted only of blood, and tissue repertoires are likely to differ. Shared clonotypes: 4.5% to 6% naive CD4, around 3.5% naive CD8, over 2% memory CD4, approximately 0.37% memory CD8. The study drew on few donors, limiting represented genetic and exposure-history diversity.

Here immunoSEQ multiplex PCR was the method, and the copy in TCRdb shows in-frame clones only, minus some. The repertoire holds about 2.1 million clones, with roughly 93% as singletons. The CDR3 contains 14 residues. V shed 1 base and J shed 0 bases, with 7 bases lying between them. Germline-derived CDR1 and CDR2 are SGHAT and FQNNGV. Remarks on this clone: Its antigen is as yet unknown. The same CDR3 is also encoded by other DNA sequences in this sample.

Terminally differentiated effector memory CD45RA+ cells were excluded from the naive CD8 cells, which were CD45RO-negative and positively selected for CCR7. This sequence was found in a man between 18 and 29 years old in good health. Some clones in this sample may be carry-over from other donors' samples. The sample was naive CD8+ T cells from PBMCs. The chain recombines TRBV11-2 with TRBJ2-7; D remains ambiguous. The CDR3 DNA sequence: TGTGCCAGCAGCTTAGCGGCCATCTCCTACGAGCAGTACTTC. Translating it yields CASSLAAISYEQYF.